This T cell receptor beta chain was recorded in a study of molecular identifiers for immune sequencing clone quantification. Study context: Replicate experiments divided RNA from 20,000 or 100,000 naive CD8 cells into five parts and sequenced four.

There are many counts of this clonotype. The CDR3 extends over 14 amino acids. The ends lost 4 bases at V and 0 bases at J; junction bases unmatched: 1. Germline-derived CDR1 and CDR2 are SEHNR and FQNEAQ (reference sequence). Using its own MiXCR run on the PCR reads, TCRdb lists one record per CDR3 protein. The sample lists 300,000 to 350,000 distinct CDR3 sequences; around a fifth were seen once. This TCR derives from a human donor in good health. Some libraries in this study had Jurkat cell RNA spiked in. Specimen: naive CD8+ T cells from blood, with Jurkat cell RNA spiked in. The subset denotes: FACS-sorted CD8+CD4-CCR7+CD45RA+ naive T cells. This chain connects TRBV7-9 to TRBJ1-1; 8 nucleotides match TRBD1. The CDR3 loop reads CASSSTGVNTEAFF. CDR3 coding DNA: TGTGCCAGCAGCTCGACAGGGGTGAACACTGAAGCTTTCTTT.